What follows describes a single T cell receptor (beta chain). Its antigen is unknown. This sample's TCRbeta library carried unique molecular identifier barcodes. TCRdb used MiXCR to reprocess the PCR reads, holding one entry per CDR3 protein. The sample carries about 980,000 distinct CDR3 sequences, about 30% recorded once. The CDR3 is 14 residues long. J lost 5 bases, V lost 5 bases, and 4 bases had no gene match. Germline CDR1 is LGHDT and CDR2 is YNNKEL (reference sequence). The sample originates from a study of T-cell reconstitution after alpha-beta-depleted transplantation in children. Study-wide points: Certain patients had high TCRbeta diversity at day 60, and it came from recipient T cells and thymic progenitors that survived. Alpha-beta T cells present about two months after transplant were reported to originate from several hundred expanded graft clones. One year after transplant, T-cell counts and diversity came mostly from newly produced T cells.

The receptor was isolated from a boy in the first two years of life who had a stem cell transplant for SCID, so the T cells may come from the graft donor. The chain recombines TRBV3-1 with TRBJ1-3; the match to TRBD1 covers 9 bases. The material sequenced was PBMCs, mostly from graft donor cells, taken 360 days after TCRalphabeta/CD19-depleted stem cell transplant. CDR3 sequence (DNA): TGTGCCAGCAGCGAAGGGACAGGGAGAAACACCATATATTTT. Residues: CASSEGTGRNTIYF. Together with reference TRBV3-1 and TRBJ1-3, the CDR3 gives the full variable domain: DTAVSQTPKYLVTQMGNDKSIKCEQNLGHDTMYWYKQDSKKFLKIMFSYNNKELIINETVPNRFSPKSPDKAHLNLHINSLELGDSAVYFCASSEGTGRNTIYFGEGSWLTVV.